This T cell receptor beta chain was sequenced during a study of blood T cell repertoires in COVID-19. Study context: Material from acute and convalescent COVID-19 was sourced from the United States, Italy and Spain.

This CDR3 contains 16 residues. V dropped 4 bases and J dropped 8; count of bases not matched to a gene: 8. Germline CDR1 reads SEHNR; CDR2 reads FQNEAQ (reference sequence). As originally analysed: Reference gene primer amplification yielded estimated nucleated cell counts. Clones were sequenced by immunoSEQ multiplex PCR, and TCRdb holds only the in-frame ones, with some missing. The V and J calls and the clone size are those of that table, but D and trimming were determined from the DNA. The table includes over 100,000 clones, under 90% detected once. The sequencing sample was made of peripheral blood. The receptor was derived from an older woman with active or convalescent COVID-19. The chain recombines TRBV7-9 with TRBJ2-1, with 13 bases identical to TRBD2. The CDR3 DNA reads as TGTGCCAGCAGCTCCGGGACTAGCGGGGCATGGCATGAGCAGTTCTTC. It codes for CASSSGTSGAWHEQFF.